These 27 T cell receptor beta chains share one sample of origin, sequenced in a study of T cells in localized non-small cell lung cancer (dated by TCRdb to the early 2020s). The receptor library was made with the immunoSEQ multiplex PCR assay. TCRdb took this table from immuneACCESS and kept in-frame rearrangements with V and J called. Such tables lack part of the clones; where checked against another copy, unresolved V genes explain under half of the gap, and the rest is unexplained. This sample gives tens of thousands of clones in total; around 85% of them show up just once. Together, the top ten hold 1% to 1.5% of the sample. Sequencing was performed on peripheral blood, taken before any cancer treatment. The receptors derive from a female donor over 55 with stage I lung adenocarcinoma.

This clone was picked up a small number of times. The chain combines TRBV19 with TRBJ1-3; the match to TRBD1 covers 7 bases. Germline assignment: CDR1 LNHDA and CDR2 SQIVND (reference sequence). The junction had 6 bases not matched to a gene; V was cut back by 9 bases and J by 4 bases. CDR3 length equals 13 residues. For the CDR3, the DNA is TGTGCCAGCACGAGGGGGCTCGGAAACACCATATATTTT. Encoded protein: CASTRGLGNTIYF.

V is TRBV6-6 and J is TRBJ1-1; no clear D gene. Germline V CDR1 and CDR2: MNHNY, SVGAGI (reference sequence). The CDR3 length is 11 residues. Trimming took off 0 bases at V and 11 bases at J, with 7 bases between the two ends. DNA of the CDR3: TGTGCCAGCAGTTACTCAGGCGTGGCTTTCTTT. Its translation is CASSYSGVAFF.

This clone was detected a few times. The V call is TRBV14, the J call TRBJ1-1, with D hard to call. From germline, CDR1 is SGHDN and CDR2 FVKESK. Trimming took off 2 bases at V and 5 bases at J, with 12 bases between the two ends. The CDR3 totals 14 residues. CDR3 nucleotides: TGTGCCAGCAGCCAATTCGGGGTAATGACTGAAGCTTTCTTT. Amino acid sequence: CASSQFGVMTEAFF.

CDR3 amino acids: CASLPGPREKPQHF. CDR3 DNA sequence: TGCGCCAGCTTACCGGGACCCCGGGAAAAGCCCCAGCATTTT. The V and J genes are TRBV10-1 and TRBJ1-5; D perhaps matches TRBD1 (5 bases). Germline lookup yields CDR1 WNHNN and CDR2 SYGVQD (reference sequence). Trimming stripped 8 bases from V and 8 bases from J, with 19 bases between. The CDR3 totals 14 residues.

J is TRBJ1-2 and V is TRBV27; possibly TRBD1 for D (5 bases). Trimming stripped 5 bases from V and 1 base from J, with 14 bases between. Germline V gene lookup returns CDR1 MNHEY and CDR2 SMNVEV (reference sequence). The CDR3 runs to 15 residues. Here the CDR3 reads CASSTKQAFNYGYTF. CDR3 sequence (DNA): TGTGCCAGCAGTACCAAACAGGCGTTTAACTATGGCTACACCTTC.

The chain couples TRBV9 to TRBJ1-1; D is uncertain. There are 18 residues in the CDR3. Germline values: CDR1 SGDLS, CDR2 YYNGEE. The V end lost 4 bases, the J end lost 3 bases, and 25 bases lay between the germline ends. The CDR3 DNA sequence: TGTGCCAGCAGCCTAGCTTGGTCCGCGGGCGGCGGGGACACTGAAGCTTTCTTT. Encoded protein: CASSLAWSAGGGDTEAFF.

This chain joins TRBV5-1 and TRBJ2-3, with TRBD2 matching over 10 bases. This CDR3 region has 18 residues. Germline V CDR1 and CDR2: SGHRS, YFSETQ. J lost 0 bases, V lost 1 base, and 8 bases had no gene match. CDR3 in amino acids: CASSLWASGGISTDTQYF. The CDR3 DNA reads as TGCGCCAGCAGCTTGTGGGCTAGCGGGGGTATTAGCACAGATACGCAGTATTTT.

J is TRBJ1-3 and V is TRBV28; perhaps TRBD1 as D (5 bases). Trimming took off 5 bases at V and 4 bases at J, with 21 bases between the two ends. The CDR3 has 17 residues. Germline V gene lookup returns CDR1 MDHEN and CDR2 SYDVKM. In DNA form, the CDR3 reads TGTGCCAGCAGTCCACCTGGGGGAAGTCTTCTCGGAAACACCATATATTTT. Its protein product is CASSPPGGSLLGNTIYF.

The chain employs TRBV10-2 and TRBJ2-5; D gene unclear. The V and J ends lost 6 bases and 7 bases respectively, with 12 bases between them. The germline gives CDR1 WSHSY, CDR2 SAAADI. CDR3 length equals 12 residues. CDR3 nucleotide sequence: TGCGCCAGCAGGTCAGAGCCGGGGACCCAGTACTTC. This gives the protein CASRSEPGTQYF.

This rearrangement joins TRBV7-2 to TRBJ2-2; D ambiguous. CDR1 SGHTA and CDR2 FQGNSA come from the germline V gene. The V and J ends lost 1 base and 6 bases respectively, with 9 bases between them. CDR3 length equals 14 residues. The CDR3 reads CASSLGLLPGELFF. The CDR3 DNA sequence: TGTGCCAGCAGCTTAGGTCTCCTCCCCGGGGAGCTGTTTTTT.

This clone was seen once. The chain employs TRBV28 and TRBJ2-5; D could derive from TRBD1 or TRBD2 (5 bases each). Germline values: CDR1 MDHEN, CDR2 SYDVKM. Trimming pared 6 bases from V and 4 bases from J, leaving 12 bases between. The CDR3 spans 13 residues. CDR3 sequence reads: CASSSSGPETQYF. CDR3 coding DNA: TGTGCCAGCAGCTCCTCGGGGCCAGAGACCCAGTACTTC.

This clone has a handful of counts. The sample has other DNA sequences that encode this CDR3 too. The rearrangement joins TRBV5-6 to TRBJ2-5, with TRBD2 matching over 12 bases. Germline CDR1 is SGHDT and CDR2 is YYEEEE. J was trimmed by 0 bases and V by 4 bases; bases with no gene match: 4. This CDR3 region has 16 residues. CDR3 nucleotide sequence: TGTGCCAGCAGCCCGGGGACTAGCGGGTACCAAGAGACCCAGTACTTC. It codes for CASSPGTSGYQETQYF.

This chain connects TRBV7-2 to TRBJ2-3; D is unresolved. The V gene lost 6 bases and the J gene lost 5 bases, with 15 bases spanning the gap. The CDR3 loop spans 14 amino acids. Germline V lookup: CDR1 SGHTA, CDR2 FQGNSA. DNA of the CDR3: TGTGCCAGCAGAGCTCCGGGCTCTGAAGATACGCAGTATTTT. Its protein is CASRAPGSEDTQYF.

The chain links TRBV15 to TRBJ1-1, with TRBD1 as a possible D gene (5 bases). There are 14 residues in the CDR3. V was clipped by 4 bases and J by 5 bases, with 14 bases between them. From germline, CDR1 is LNHNV and CDR2 YYDKDF (reference sequence). The CDR3 loop is CATSNLGGETEAFF. CDR3 DNA: TGTGCCACCAGCAATCTAGGAGGGGAAACTGAAGCTTTCTTT.

The CDR3 DNA reads as TGTGCCAGCAGTGGAACACAGGGAAACATTCAGTACTTC. Translated: CASSGTQGNIQYF. The gene calls are TRBV6-1 and TRBJ2-4; a weak D match, TRBD1 (6 bases). Germline loops: CDR1 MNHNS, CDR2 SASEGT. The CDR3 is made up of 13 amino acids. Trimming pared 4 bases from V and 6 bases from J, leaving 10 bases between.

V is TRBV7-3 and J is TRBJ1-2; D is possibly TRBD1 (5 bases). V was trimmed by 5 bases and J by 2 bases, leaving 9 bases between them. Per the germline V gene, CDR1 is SGHTA and CDR2 is FQGTGA. This CDR3 spans 13 amino acids. The CDR3 sequence: CASSPRDNYGYTF. In DNA form, the CDR3 reads TGTGCCAGCAGCCCCCGGGACAACTATGGCTACACCTTC.

The V and J genes are TRBV18 and TRBJ2-5, with TRBD1 matching over 7 bases. V lost 4 bases, J lost 5 bases, and 16 bases stayed unmatched. Per germline, CDR1 KGHSH and CDR2 LQKENI. The CDR3 consists of 17 residues. The CDR3 coding sequence is TGTGCCAGCTCACGAGACTTGACAGGGATAGGGGTGGAGACCCAGTACTTC. Amino acid sequence: CASSRDLTGIGVETQYF.

This clone was seen once. This rearrangement joins TRBV2 to TRBJ2-7, with D maybe TRBD1 (6 bases). The V gene's germline CDR1 is SNHLY and CDR2 FYNNEI. CDR3 length equals 15 residues. Trimming stripped 4 bases from V and 5 bases from J, with 18 bases between. CDR3 nucleotide sequence: TGTGCCAGCAGTGGGAGAGGCAGGGGATGGAACGAGCAGTACTTC. The encoded protein is CASSGRGRGWNEQYF.

V and J are TRBV27 and TRBJ1-2; 8 bases match TRBD1. The CDR3 contains 15 residues. CDR1 and CDR2 from the germline V gene are MNHEY and SMNVEV (reference sequence). Unmatched junction bases numbered 4, after V lost 4 bases and J lost 0 bases. As DNA, the CDR3 is TGTGCCAGCAGTTCCCTGACAGGGGCTAACTATGGCTACACCTTC. Translating it yields CASSSLTGANYGYTF.

This chain joins TRBV5-1 and TRBJ2-1; tentative D call: TRBD1 (6 bases). Germline assignment: CDR1 SGHRS and CDR2 YFSETQ. CDR3 length: 15 amino acids. V dropped 1 base and J dropped 1 base, with 9 bases sitting between them. The CDR3 is CASSLLTGSYNEQFF. CDR3 sequence (DNA): TGCGCCAGCAGCTTGCTCACAGGGTCCTACAATGAGCAGTTCTTC.

This chain joins TRBV18 and TRBJ2-5; D not certain. The germline V and J ends were trimmed by 3 bases and 0 bases, with 5 bases remaining between them. The CDR3 loop spans 13 amino acids. Germline assignment: CDR1 KGHSH and CDR2 LQKENI. The CDR3 is CASSPQYQETQYF. The CDR3 DNA sequence: TGTGCCAGCTCACCCCAGTACCAAGAGACCCAGTACTTC.

V usage is TRBV19 and J usage is TRBJ2-6; D uncertain. The germline CDR1 and CDR2 sequences are LNHDA and SQIVND (reference sequence). The CDR3 has 14 amino acids. With 5 bases removed from V and 1 base from J, the gap between germline ends came to 6 bases. The CDR3 is CASSRSSGANVLTF. In nucleotides, the CDR3 is TGTGCCAGTAGTCGTTCTTCTGGGGCCAACGTCCTGACTTTC.

The chain combines TRBV5-4 with TRBJ2-3; D uncertain. Germline CDR1 SGHNT, CDR2 YYREEE (reference sequence). The V end was cut by 0 bases, the J end by 0 bases, with 8 bases between. The CDR3 length is 15 residues. The CDR3 nucleotides are TGTGCCAGCAGCTTGGGGCAGCTTAGCACAGATACGCAGTATTTT. Residues: CASSLGQLSTDTQYF.

This chain links TRBV5-1 with TRBJ2-7; either TRBD1 or TRBD2 may fit D (5 bases each). The ends were cut back, 5 bases at V and 3 bases at J, with 15 bases in the middle. The CDR3 consists of 14 residues. Germline CDR1 SGHRS, CDR2 YFSETQ. Here the CDR3 reads CASSLWDGYYEQYF. The CDR3 coding sequence is TGCGCCAGCAGTTTGTGGGACGGCTACTACGAGCAGTACTTC.

DNA of the CDR3: TGTGCCAGCAAAGAGCAGGGTGGAACTGAAGCTTTCTTT. Amino acids: CASKEQGGTEAFF. The chain uses TRBV2 and TRBJ1-1; TRBD1 is a possible D gene (5 bases). The V gene's germline CDR1 is SNHLY and CDR2 FYNNEI. The length of the CDR3 is 13 residues. V lost 7 bases and J lost 5, with 14 bases in between.

This clone was seen just once. The rearrangement uses TRBV11-3 and TRBJ1-1; D not certain. The CDR3 runs 15 residues. Germline V lookup: CDR1 SGHNT, CDR2 YENEEA. Between the trimmed V and J ends, which lost 2 bases and 0 bases, there was a span of 10 bases. The CDR3 loop is CASSLMPGVNTEAFF. Here the CDR3 DNA reads TGTGCCAGCAGCTTAATGCCGGGAGTGAACACTGAAGCTTTCTTT.

A single count supports this clone. The chain is built from TRBV28 and TRBJ2-1, with D possibly matching TRBD2 (6 bases). Germline V gives CDR1 MDHEN, CDR2 SYDVKM. The CDR3 is 13 amino acids. Deletions cut 0 bases from V and 12 bases from J, with 12 bases between. CDR3: CASSLWGTDVQFF. In DNA, the CDR3 is TGTGCCAGCAGTTTATGGGGGACTGACGTGCAGTTCTTC.